The 4 T cell receptor beta chains presented below share a single source sample, sequenced in a study of beta chain features in type 1 diabetes. General study findings and limits: Moderately but significantly shorter TCRB CDR3s were found in Type 1 diabetes patients in all four CD4+ subsets.

Their antigens are not known. Expressed TCRB transcripts got sequenced, as all isolated RNA was reverse transcribed. The repertoire was sequenced with immunoSEQ multiplex PCR; TCRdb's copy has only in-frame clones and lacks some. The sample contains approximately 250,000 clones, approximately 25% of which appear only once. Sequencing was carried out using naive CD4+ T cells from blood. The receptors here all came from a woman aged 25-40 years with type 1 diabetes.

The genes are TRBV9 and TRBJ1-3; possibly TRBD1 for D (5 bases). Trimming left V 3 bases short and J 6 bases short, with 10 bases between. The CDR3 runs 13 residues. Germline CDR1 is SGDLS and CDR2 is YYNGEE. This CDR3 reads CASSEDILNTIYF. The CDR3 coding sequence is TGTGCCAGCAGCGAGGACATCTTAAACACCATATATTTT.

Only a few counts were recorded for this clone. The CDR3, as DNA: TGTGCCAGCAGCGACGGACTATACACAGATACGCAGTATTTT. Translated: CASSDGLYTDTQYF. This chain uses TRBV7-8 with TRBJ2-3; the D gene is possibly TRBD2 (6 bases). V gave up 5 bases and J gave up 2 bases, with 11 bases separating them. Germline loops: CDR1 SGHVS, CDR2 FQNEAQ. This CDR3 region has 14 residues. The complete variable domain, with remaining parts taken from reference TRBV7-8 and TRBJ2-3, reads GAGVSQSPRYKVAKRGQDVALRCDPISGHVSLFWYQQALGQGPEFLTYFQNEAQLDKSGLPSDRFFAERPEGSVSTLKIQRTQQEDSAVYLCASSDGLYTDTQYFGPGTRLTVL.

The chain couples TRBV7-9 to TRBJ1-5, with 7 bases that match TRBD1. V shed 1 base, J shed 5 bases, and the junction held 2 bases outside the gene matches. Germline V CDR1 and CDR2: SEHNR, FQNEAQ (reference sequence). The CDR3 consists of 14 residues. CDR3 residues: CASSLGQGDQPQHF. For the CDR3, the DNA is TGTGCCAGCAGCTTAGGACAGGGCGATCAGCCCCAGCATTTT.

The gene calls are TRBV30 and TRBJ2-5, with TRBD1 as a possible D gene (8 bases). Trimming shortened V by 0 bases and J by 5 bases, and 10 bases separated the two germline ends. CDR3 size: 13 residues. Per the germline V gene, CDR1 is GTSNPN and CDR2 is SVGIG (reference sequence). CDR3 nucleotides: TGTGCCTGGAGTGTACAGGGGGGGGAGACCCAGTACTTC. Amino acid sequence: CAWSVQGGETQYF.